The rows below give T cell receptor beta chains drawn from one sample of a study of T cell responses to AZD1222 COVID-19 vaccine. Measured with immunoSEQ multiplex PCR; TCRdb has only the in-frame clones, and not every one. The repertoire has under 150,000 clones, roughly 90% of them found once; the top ten carry around 3.2%. The specimen comprised peripheral blood, sampled on day 0 of AZD1222 vaccination. The receptors shown here come from an adult in good health. Both conserved end residues are part of each CDR3. Fields, in order: V gene, clone size, J gene, D gene, CDR3 DNA, CDR3 protein. The D gene is left open where the match is weak. Size tells how often a clone was seen (once, few, many) or the class of an expanded clone, and some rows leave it out.

>TRBV5-1|-|TRBJ1-1|-
TGCGCCAGCAGCTTGGGGCAGGCTCGGACGAACACTGAAGCTTTCTTT
CASSLGQARTNTEAFF
>TRBV27|-|TRBJ1-2|-
TGTGCCAGCAGTTTTCCCACCTTC
CASSFPTF
>TRBV5-5|-|TRBJ1-5|-
TGTGCCAGCAGCTTAAGTCTTAATCAGCCCCAGCATTTT
CASSLSLNQPQHF
>TRBV18|-|TRBJ2-1|-
TGTGCCAGCTCACCATACATCGAAGATGAGCAGTTCTTC
CASSPYIEDEQFF
>TRBV10-2|-|TRBJ2-1|TRBD2
TGCGCCAGCAGCCCGGATACTAGCGGGAGTTATATCGATGAGCAGTTCTTC
CASSPDTSGSYIDEQFF
>TRBV24-1|-|TRBJ1-2|-
TGTGCCACCAGTGGCGGGGTTAGGGGTGGCTACACCTTC
CATSGGVRGGYTF
>TRBV29-1|-|TRBJ1-1|-
TGCAGCGTTGAGGTCCCCGGGACACTGAACACTGAAGCTTTCTTT
CSVEVPGTLNTEAFF
>TRBV28|-|TRBJ2-3|-
TGTGCCAGCAGTTTATCAGGGTATAGCACAGATACGCAGTATTTT
CASSLSGYSTDTQYF
>TRBV6-5|-|TRBJ2-1|-
TGTGCCAGCAGCCAGCAGAGCTCCTACAATGAGCAGTTCTTC
CASSQQSSYNEQFF
>TRBV5-5|-|TRBJ2-5|-
TGTGCCAGCAGCTTGGGGTCGAGCGAGGGAAGTCAAGAGACCCAGTACTTC
CASSLGSSEGSQETQYF
>TRBV5-6|once|TRBJ2-7|-
TGTGCCAGCAGCTGGATGGGGTATATGGGCGAGCAGTACTTC
CASSWMGYMGEQYF
>TRBV9|-|TRBJ1-2|TRBD1
TGTGCCAGCAGCGTCTACGACAGGGCGGACTATGGCTACACCTTC
CASSVYDRADYGYTF
>TRBV14|-|TRBJ1-1|TRBD1
TGTGCCAGCAGCCCCCTCGGACAGGGGTACACTGAAGCTTTCTTT
CASSPLGQGYTEAFF
>TRBV30|-|TRBJ1-5|-
TGTGCCTGGACAGAAGGGGATAGCAATCAGCCCCAGCATTTT
CAWTEGDSNQPQHF
>TRBV28|-|TRBJ2-3|-
TGTGCCAGCAGTCCCCCTTCGGGCATCACAGATACGCAGTATTTT
CASSPPSGITDTQYF
>TRBV5-4|-|TRBJ2-1|TRBD1
TGTGCCAGCAGCTTGACAGGGGGCAATGAGCAGTTCTTC
CASSLTGGNEQFF
>TRBV6-6|few|TRBJ1-1|-
TGTGCCAGCAGTTACTCTGCTGAAGCTTTCTTT
CASSYSAEAFF
>TRBV9|-|TRBJ1-3|-
TGTGCCAGCAGCGAGGGGTTGGGAAACACCATATATTTT
CASSEGLGNTIYF